The 13 T cell receptor beta chains below were found in one sample sequenced in a study of CD8+CD57+ T cells in acquired aplastic anemia. It was genomic DNA that served as the template for profiling TCR beta VDJ and CDR3. TCRdb redid the calling of the reads with MiXCR, one entry per CDR3 protein. This repertoire shows 180,000 or so distinct CDR3 sequences, about 47% found once; its top ten account for approximately 2.9%. The source material was sorted CD4+, CD8+, or CD8+CD57+ T cells (not recorded which) from PBMCs. The receptors shown here come from a human donor in good health.

V usage is TRBV10-3 and J usage is TRBJ2-7; 7 bases are a match to TRBD2. The germline gives CDR1 ENHRY, CDR2 SYGVKD. The length of the CDR3 is 14 residues. The trim removed 7 bases at V and 2 bases at J, leaving 8 bases unmatched. CDR3 protein: CAIKPGRGAYEQYF. The CDR3 bases are TGTGCCATCAAACCGGGACGGGGGGCCTACGAGCAGTACTTC.

The chain employs TRBV19 and TRBJ2-6; D unclear. Germline V gene lookup returns CDR1 LNHDA and CDR2 SQIVND (reference sequence). V gave up 0 bases and J gave up 0 bases, with 6 bases separating them. The CDR3 is made up of 16 amino acids. This CDR3 reads CASSIEGCSGANVLTF. CDR3 DNA sequence: TGTGCCAGTAGTATAGAAGGGTGCTCTGGGGCCAACGTCCTGACTTTC.

To note about this clonotype: A read error may be the cause here, since a much bigger clone is one base away. The chain is built from TRBV12-3 or TRBV12-4 and TRBJ2-2, with D unresolved. The CDR3 totals 14 residues. CDR3 in DNA: TGTGCCAGCACCCTCTCTGAGAACGCCGGGGAGCTGTTTTTT. Translated, it gives CASTLSENAGELFF.

This clonotype was counted ten times or more. The chain has TRBV20-1 and TRBJ1-1; 7 nucleotides match TRBD1. CDR1 and CDR2 from the germline V gene are DFQATT and SNEGSKA (reference sequence). Losses at the gene ends were 6 bases for V and 10 bases for J; bases not matched to a gene: 8. CDR3 length equals 11 residues. The CDR3 loop reads CSARQGTGAFF. CDR3 DNA sequence: TGCAGTGCGCGACAGGGAACGGGAGCTTTCTTT.

The chain links TRBV11-2 to TRBJ2-7, with 8 bases aligning to TRBD2. Germline lookup yields CDR1 SGHAT and CDR2 FQNNGV. This CDR3 is 16 amino acids long. V was pared by 5 bases and J by 2 bases, with 11 bases of the junction left unmatched. The CDR3 region is CASSAHQSGGPYEQYF. Written as DNA, the CDR3 is TGTGCCAGCAGCGCTCACCAGTCGGGGGGGCCCTACGAGCAGTACTTC.

Many counts were recorded for this clonotype. This rearrangement joins TRBV24-1 to TRBJ2-7; 11 positions agree with TRBD2. The length of the CDR3 is 15 residues. Trimming took 9 bases from V and 6 from J; bases not matched to a gene: 12. Looked up from germline, CDR1 is KGHDR and CDR2 is SFDVKD. The CDR3 sequence: CATGGTSGTPGEQYF. The DNA of the CDR3 is TGTGCCACCGGCGGGACTAGCGGTACTCCGGGCGAGCAGTACTTC.

With respect to this clonotype: At one boundary the junction diverges from the germline segment, which might be a read error. The gene calls are TRBV7-6 and TRBJ1-4; 7 bases align to TRBD1. The CDR3 consists of 14 residues. Germline V lookup: CDR1 SGHVS, CDR2 FNYEAQ. The CDR3 nucleotides read TGTGCCAGCAGCGCCGGGACAGTTAACGAAAGACTGTTTTTT. As protein: CASSAGTVNERLFF.

This clonotype has more than one count but fewer than ten. The chain recombines TRBV28 with TRBJ2-7, with 12 bases that match TRBD2. The CDR3 runs to 15 residues. Germline CDR1 MDHEN, CDR2 SYDVKM. V lost 7 bases, J lost 4 bases, and 8 bases stayed unmatched. In nucleotides, the CDR3 is TGTGCCAGCAAGACCATCGGACTAGCGGGGTACGAGCAGTACTTC. Amino acids: CASKTIGLAGYEQYF.

This clonotype was picked up many times. V is TRBV2 and J is TRBJ2-7, with 14 bases aligning to TRBD2. Germline V CDR1 and CDR2: SNHLY, FYNNEI. The CDR3 totals 15 residues. V lost 4 bases and J lost 6; bases outside the gene matches: 5. The CDR3 sequence is CASSGSGLAGAEQYF. CDR3 nucleotides: TGTGCCAGCAGTGGGTCGGGACTAGCGGGAGCCGAGCAGTACTTC.

This clonotype was seen only once. One end of the junction fails to match germline, which may point to a read error. This sequence joins TRBV29-1 and TRBJ2-1; a possible D gene is TRBD1 (6 bases). This CDR3 is 15 amino acids long. From germline, CDR1 is SQVTM and CDR2 ANQGSEA. The CDR3 sequence is CSAARDNRVHNEQFF. CDR3 bases: TGTAGCGCTGCTCGGGACAATCGGGTACACAATGAGCAGTTCTTC.

J is TRBJ2-3 and V is TRBV2; TRBD2 aligns across 11 bases. From germline, CDR1 is SNHLY and CDR2 FYNNEI. The V and J ends lost 9 bases and 1 base, in that order; junction bases with no gene match: 6. The CDR3 extends over 15 amino acids. The CDR3 coding sequence is TGTGCCAGGACTAGCGGGACGCGGGGCACAGATACGCAGTATTTT. It codes for CARTSGTRGTDTQYF. Variable domain in full (rest from reference TRBV2 and TRBJ2-3): EPEVTQTPSHQVTQMGQEVILRCVPISNHLYFYWYRQILGQKVEFLVSFYNNEISEKSEIFDDQFSVERPDGSNFTLKIRSTKLEDSAMYFCARTSGTRGTDTQYFGPGTRLTVL.

This clonotype was seen repeatedly, ten times or more. The chain's CDR3 is CASIRRDGEDRETQYF. The CDR3 coding sequence is TGTGCCAGCATCAGACGGGACGGGGAAGATCGGGAGACCCAGTACTTC. The chain combines TRBV5-6 with TRBJ2-5, with D tentatively TRBD1 or TRBD2 (5 bases each). Germline values: CDR1 SGHDT, CDR2 YYEEEE. V lost 6 bases, J lost 5 bases, and 23 bases lay in between. This CDR3 has 16 residues.

The chain employs TRBV19 and TRBJ2-7, with D perhaps given as TRBD1 or TRBD2 (5 bases each). CDR3 size: 15 residues. Germline V gives CDR1 LNHDA, CDR2 SQIVND (reference sequence). Trimming pared 1 base from V and 2 bases from J, leaving 12 bases between. CDR3 sequence: CASSIAGTEAYEQYF. The CDR3 DNA follows: TGTGCCAGTAGTATAGCCGGGACGGAAGCCTACGAGCAGTACTTC.